Each of the 10 T cell receptor beta chains below was sequenced from the same sample in a study of control samples from healthy donors and cancer patients. The table came from immunoSEQ multiplex PCR; TCRdb's copy has only in-frame clones and leaves some out. Of about 140,000 clones in the sample, about 90% were seen once. The specimen sequenced was blood. The receptor set was obtained from a young man in good health.

A note on this clone: Germline is not matched at one junction end, which may reflect a read error. This chain uses TRBV4-3 with TRBJ2-7; TRBD1 aligns across 10 bases. Per germline, CDR1 LGHNA and CDR2 YSLEER. CDR3 length equals 16 residues. CDR3 in DNA: TGCGCCAGCAGTCAAGGGACAGGGGACAGCTCCTACGAGCAGTACTTC. Amino acids: CASSQGTGDSSYEQYF.

The chain joins TRBV5-1 to TRBJ2-2, with TRBD2 matching over 9 bases. V lost 0 bases to trimming and J lost 0 bases; unmatched junction nucleotides: 6. Per germline, CDR1 SGHRS and CDR2 YFSETQ. The CDR3 has 18 amino acids. CDR3 residues: CASSLAFSGGPNTGELFF. The CDR3 nucleotides read TGCGCCAGCAGCTTGGCGTTTAGCGGGGGCCCGAACACCGGGGAGCTGTTTTTT. The whole variable domain, remainder taken from reference TRBV5-1 and TRBJ2-2, is KAGVTQTPRYLIKTRGQQVTLSCSPISGHRSVSWYQQTPGQGLQFLFEYFSETQRNKGNFPGRFSGRQFSNSRSEMNVSTLELGDSALYLCASSLAFSGGPNTGELFFGEGSRLTVL.

This sequence joins TRBV19 and TRBJ1-1, with D unclear. V was clipped by 3 bases and J by 0 bases, with 8 bases between them. Germline assignment: CDR1 LNHDA and CDR2 SQIVND (reference sequence). There are 14 residues in the CDR3. The CDR3 region has the DNA TGTGCCAGTAGTATGTCAAGCATGAACACTGAAGCTTTCTTT. This codes for CASSMSSMNTEAFF.

This clone has more than one count but fewer than ten. The V and J genes are TRBV30 and TRBJ1-1; no reliable D call. V shed 2 bases and J shed 3 bases, with 13 bases lying between them. The length of the CDR3 is 14 residues. The germline V gene has CDR1 GTSNPN and CDR2 SVGIG (reference sequence). CDR3 amino acids: CAWSRSGRYTEAFF. The CDR3 nucleotides are TGTGCCTGGAGTCGCTCGGGGAGATACACTGAAGCTTTCTTT. The variable domain in full, completed from reference TRBV30 and TRBJ1-1, reads SQTIHQWPATLVQPVGSPLSLECTVEGTSNPNLYWYRQAAGRGLQLLFYSVGIGQISSEVPQNLSASRPQDRQFILSSKKLLLSDSGFYLCAWSRSGRYTEAFFGQGTRLTVV.

The CDR3 DNA reads TGTGCCAGCAGCTTAGGCCTTGGGGGGTACTACGAGCAGTACTTC. This codes for CASSLGLGGYYEQYF. The chain joins TRBV11-2 to TRBJ2-7; tentatively, D is TRBD2 (6 bases). The CDR3 is 15 amino acids. The V gene lost 1 base and the J gene lost 3 bases, with 13 bases spanning the gap. Germline CDR1 is SGHAT and CDR2 is FQNNGV.

The chain employs TRBV7-9 and TRBJ2-3; D unresolved. Germline V gene lookup returns CDR1 SEHNR and CDR2 FQNEAQ (reference sequence). This CDR3 has 16 amino acids. Trimming cost V 4 bases and J 1 base, with 15 bases left between them. This CDR3 reads CASSSRLSTGTDTQYF. The DNA for the CDR3 is TGTGCCAGCAGCTCCCGGCTCTCCACGGGCACAGATACGCAGTATTTT. The full variable domain, in which reference TRBV7-9 and TRBJ2-3 provide the parts outside the CDR3, is DTGVSQNPRHKITKRGQNVTFRCDPISEHNRLYWYRQTLGQGPEFLTYFQNEAQLEKSRLLSDRFSAERPKGSFSTLEIQRTEQGDSAMYLCASSSRLSTGTDTQYFGPGTRLTVL.

The chain has TRBV28 and TRBJ2-7, with 8 bases aligning to TRBD1. V dropped 3 bases and J dropped 5; count of bases not matched to a gene: 15. Germline CDR1 reads MDHEN; CDR2 reads SYDVKM. This CDR3 is 17 amino acids long. CDR3 DNA: TGTGCCAGCAGTTTGTTCCTCCGGGACAGGCGACGGGACGAGCAGTACTTC. It specifies CASSLFLRDRRRDEQYF.

The V gene is TRBV5-5, the J gene TRBJ1-5; 11 bases line up with TRBD1. J lost 2 bases, V lost 1 base, and 5 bases had no gene match. The CDR3 runs to 17 residues. The germline V gene has CDR1 SGHKS and CDR2 YYEKEE (reference sequence). The DNA of the CDR3 is TGTGCCAGCAGCTTGTCTGGACAGGGGGCCGGCAATCAGCCCCAGCATTTT. Translation gives CASSLSGQGAGNQPQHF.

J is TRBJ2-6 and V is TRBV5-6; perhaps D is TRBD1 or TRBD2 (5 bases each). The CDR3 is 16 residues long. The germline V and J ends were trimmed by 3 bases and 0 bases, with 10 bases remaining between them. CDR1 and CDR2 from the germline V gene are SGHDT and YYEEEE. DNA of the CDR3: TGTGCCAGCAGCTGGGACGTAACCTCTGGGGCCAACGTCCTGACTTTC. This encodes CASSWDVTSGANVLTF.

This clone was observed a handful of times. The chain joins TRBV19 to TRBJ1-6; D not certain. CDR1 is LNHDA, CDR2 SQIVND, per germline (reference sequence). V lost 6 bases and J 8 bases, leaving 17 bases between the germline ends. CDR3 length equals 15 residues. The CDR3 DNA is TGTGCCAGTAGCCTGGGTACGAATTCGGATTCACCCCTCCACTTT. Its protein product is CASSLGTNSDSPLHF.